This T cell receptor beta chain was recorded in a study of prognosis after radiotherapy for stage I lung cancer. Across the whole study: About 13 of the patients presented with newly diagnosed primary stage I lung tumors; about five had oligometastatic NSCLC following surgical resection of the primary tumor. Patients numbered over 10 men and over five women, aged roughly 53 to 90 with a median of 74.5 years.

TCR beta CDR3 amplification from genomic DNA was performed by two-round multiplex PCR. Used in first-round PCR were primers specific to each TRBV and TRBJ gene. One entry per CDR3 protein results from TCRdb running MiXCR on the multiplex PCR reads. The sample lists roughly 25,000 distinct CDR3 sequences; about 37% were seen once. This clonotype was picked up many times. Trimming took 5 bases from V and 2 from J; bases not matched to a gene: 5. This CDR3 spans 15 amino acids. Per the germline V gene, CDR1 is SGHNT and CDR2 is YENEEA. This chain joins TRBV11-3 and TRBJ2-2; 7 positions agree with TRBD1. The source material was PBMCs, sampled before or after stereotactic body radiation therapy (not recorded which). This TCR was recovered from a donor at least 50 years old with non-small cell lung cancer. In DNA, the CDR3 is TGTGCCAGCAGCACTGGACAGGCAAACACCGGGGAGCTGTTTTTT. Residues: CASSTGQANTGELFF. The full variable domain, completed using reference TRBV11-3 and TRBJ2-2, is EAGVVQSPRYKIIEKKQPVAFWCNPISGHNTLYWYLQNLGQGPELLIRYENEEAVDDSQLPKDRFSAERLKGVDSTLKIQPAELGDSAVYLCASSTGQANTGELFFGEGSRLTVL.